These 28 T cell receptor beta chains were sequenced from one sample in a study of shared clonotypes between healthy human individuals. Generated by immunoSEQ multiplex PCR, the TCRdb table keeps only in-frame clones and is missing some. The table has 2 million to 2.5 million clones, roughly 96% seen once. Sequences were obtained from naive CD4+ T cells sorted from blood. The subset is: CD45RA+ positively selected. All receptors derive from a man aged 18 to 30 in good health.

This chain links TRBV6-5 with TRBJ2-4, with TRBD1 matching 9 bases. The CDR3 runs 15 residues. Germline V gene sequence: CDR1 MNHEY, CDR2 SVGAGI. V shed 6 bases and J 3 bases; nucleotides not matched to a gene: 6. CDR3 nucleotides: TGTGCCAGCAGACAGGGGGCCGGGGTCAAAAACATTCAGTACTTC. Encoded protein: CASRQGAGVKNIQYF.

CDR3 amino acids: CASSPSRQGTYEQYF. CDR3 nucleotides: TGTGCCAGCAGCCCGAGCCGACAGGGAACCTACGAGCAGTACTTC. The chain has TRBV7-2 and TRBJ2-7, with TRBD1 matching over 7 bases. V lost 5 bases, J lost 2 bases, and 9 bases stayed unmatched. This CDR3 contains 15 residues. In germline, CDR1 is SGHTA, CDR2 FQGNSA.

Concerning this clone: The identical CDR3 is also encoded by other nucleotide sequences in the sample. The chain recombines TRBV20-1 with TRBJ2-7; no firm D call. Per germline, CDR1 DFQATT and CDR2 SNEGSKA (reference sequence). This CDR3 is built from 11 residues. V shed 2 bases and J shed 3 bases, with 5 bases lying between them. DNA for the CDR3: TGCAGTGCTAGAAACAGCTACGAGCAGTACTTC. This encodes CSARNSYEQYF.

As concerns this clone: The same CDR3 also results from other DNA sequences found in this sample. The V gene is TRBV18, the J gene TRBJ1-1; D remains unclear. The CDR3 is made up of 13 amino acids. The germline V gene has CDR1 KGHSH and CDR2 LQKENI. Trimming took off 1 base at V and 2 bases at J, with 5 bases between the two ends. The CDR3 spells CASSPRGNTEAFF. The CDR3 DNA reads TGTGCCAGCTCACCACGGGGAAACACTGAAGCTTTCTTT.

This clone was detected only once. This CDR3 is CASTLRWGLRTEAFF. CDR3 nucleotide sequence: TGTGCCAGCACCCTAAGATGGGGGTTGCGTACTGAAGCTTTCTTT. This chain joins TRBV28 and TRBJ1-1, with D possibly TRBD1 on 5 matching bases. The germline CDR1 and CDR2 sequences are MDHEN and SYDVKM. There are 15 residues in the CDR3. Trimming removed 7 bases at V and 5 bases at J, with 20 bases between.

The chain joins TRBV5-1 to TRBJ2-1, with TRBD2 identical over 8 bases. The J segment lost 7 bases and the V segment lost 0 bases, leaving 3 bases of the junction unmatched. CDR1 and CDR2 from the germline V gene are SGHRS and YFSETQ. The CDR3 has 14 amino acids. For the CDR3, the DNA is TGCGCCAGCAGCTTGGGACTAGCGTGGAATGAGCAGTTCTTC. Protein sequence: CASSLGLAWNEQFF.

Comment on this clone: The same CDR3 is also encoded by other DNA sequences in this sample. This rearrangement joins TRBV30 to TRBJ2-3; D gene uncertain. CDR3 length equals 12 residues. Trimming took off 2 bases at V and 4 bases at J, with 7 bases between the two ends. Germline V gene lookup returns CDR1 GTSNPN and CDR2 SVGIG (reference sequence). The CDR3 is CAWSPGADTQYF. In DNA, the CDR3 is TGTGCCTGGAGTCCTGGCGCAGATACGCAGTATTTT.

The V gene is TRBV29-1, the J gene TRBJ1-2, with 9 bases fitting TRBD1. Per the germline V gene, CDR1 is SQVTM and CDR2 is ANQGSEA. This CDR3 is built from 11 residues. V lost 4 bases, J lost 7 bases, and 1 base stayed unmatched. The CDR3 region has the DNA TGCAGCGTTGGGGACAGGGTTGGCTACACCTTC. This gives the protein CSVGDRVGYTF. The full variable domain, in which reference TRBV29-1 and TRBJ1-2 provide the parts outside the CDR3, is SAVISQKPSRDICQRGTSLTIQCQVDSQVTMMFWYRQQPGQSLTLIATANQGSEATYESGFVIDKFPISRPNLTFSTLTVSNMSPEDSSIYLCSVGDRVGYTFGSGTRLTVV.

This rearrangement joins TRBV13 to TRBJ2-7, with D unclear. Germline loops: CDR1 PRHDT, CDR2 FYEKMQ (reference sequence). With 5 bases removed from V and 7 bases from J, the gap between germline ends came to 12 bases. The CDR3 runs to 12 residues. The CDR3 is CASSGRLDEQYF. The DNA of the CDR3 is TGTGCCAGCAGCGGACGACTCGATGAGCAGTACTTC.

The chain joins TRBV15 to TRBJ1-3; D uncertain. The V and J ends lost 5 bases and 3 bases respectively, with 14 bases between them. This CDR3 region has 15 residues. The germline V gene encodes CDR1 LNHNV and CDR2 YYDKDF (reference sequence). CDR3 in DNA: TGTGCCACCAGCCGTTCGGCCGGGAATGGAAACACCATATATTTT. Residues: CATSRSAGNGNTIYF.

For this clone: Other DNA sequences from this sample encode an identical CDR3 as well. The chain couples TRBV6-5 to TRBJ2-3; 10 nucleotides match TRBD1. Germline CDR1 MNHEY, CDR2 SVGAGI. With V trimmed by 5 bases and J by 3 bases, 2 bases remained unmatched. This CDR3 has 14 amino acids. The CDR3 reads CASSRQGATDTQYF. The CDR3 nucleotides read TGTGCCAGCAGTCGACAGGGGGCGACAGATACGCAGTATTTT.

The CDR3 loop reads CASSQITGAGANVLTF. CDR3 sequence (DNA): TGCGCCAGCAGCCAAATAACAGGGGCTGGGGCCAACGTCCTGACTTTC. V is TRBV4-1 and J is TRBJ2-6; 7 positions match TRBD1. V shed 2 bases, J shed 2 bases, and the junction held 3 bases outside the gene matches. The CDR3 contains 16 residues. Germline loops: CDR1 MGHRA, CDR2 YSYEKL.

V is TRBV30 and J is TRBJ2-7; possible D gene TRBD2, 5 bases. This CDR3 is built from 12 residues. Trimming shortened V by 3 bases and J by 6 bases, and 12 bases separated the two germline ends. Germline-derived CDR1 and CDR2 are GTSNPN and SVGIG (reference sequence). Here the CDR3 reads CAWRLLGSEQYF. As DNA, the CDR3 is TGTGCCTGGAGGTTACTAGGAAGCGAGCAGTACTTC.

This chain uses TRBV6-1 with TRBJ1-2; D may be TRBD1 (6 bases). This CDR3 spans 12 amino acids. Germline loops: CDR1 MNHNS, CDR2 SASEGT. V was clipped by 5 bases and J by 8 bases, with 12 bases between them. The chain's CDR3 is CASSFTGWGYTF. DNA of the CDR3: TGTGCCAGCAGTTTTACAGGGTGGGGCTACACCTTC.

This sequence joins TRBV2 and TRBJ1-1, with TRBD1 identical over 11 bases. V gave up 9 bases and J gave up 0 bases; unmatched junction bases: 6. Germline values: CDR1 SNHLY, CDR2 FYNNEI. The CDR3 contains 15 residues. The CDR3 spells CASCRDRGVNTEAFF. CDR3 in DNA: TGTGCCAGTTGCCGGGACAGGGGGGTGAACACTGAAGCTTTCTTT.

The J gene is TRBJ2-3, the V gene TRBV7-9; 9 nucleotides match TRBD2. Germline CDR1 reads SEHNR; CDR2 reads FQNEAQ (reference sequence). V lost 5 bases and J lost 1; bases outside the gene matches: 4. This CDR3 comprises 15 residues. The CDR3 DNA sequence: TGTGCCAGCAGCCGCGCGGGAGGGGGCACAGATACGCAGTATTTT. This sequence encodes CASSRAGGGTDTQYF. The whole variable domain, remainder taken from reference TRBV7-9 and TRBJ2-3, is DTGVSQNPRHKITKRGQNVTFRCDPISEHNRLYWYRQTLGQGPEFLTYFQNEAQLEKSRLLSDRFSAERPKGSFSTLEIQRTEQGDSAMYLCASSRAGGGTDTQYFGPGTRLTVL.

Notes on this clone: Additional DNA sequences in this sample encode the identical CDR3. The rearrangement uses TRBV18 and TRBJ2-7; possible D gene TRBD1, 5 bases. Trimming took off 2 bases at V and 2 bases at J, with 10 bases between the two ends. The V gene's germline CDR1 is KGHSH and CDR2 LQKENI. The CDR3 has 14 residues. The chain's CDR3 is CASSPDRGTYEQYF. CDR3 coding DNA: TGTGCCAGCTCACCAGATAGGGGAACCTACGAGCAGTACTTC.

The rearrangement links TRBV2 to TRBJ1-3; a possible D gene is TRBD1 (5 bases). The germline gives CDR1 SNHLY, CDR2 FYNNEI. The ends were cut back, 3 bases at V and 9 bases at J, with 6 bases in the middle. The length of the CDR3 is 11 residues. This CDR3 reads CASSDGGTIYF. In DNA, the CDR3 is TGTGCCAGCAGTGATGGGGGCACCATATATTTT.

The count of this clone is one. The J gene is TRBJ1-1, the V gene TRBV30; maybe TRBD1 (6 bases). V was trimmed by 3 bases and J by 4 bases, leaving 18 bases between them. Germline CDR1 is GTSNPN and CDR2 is SVGIG (reference sequence). The CDR3 length is 15 residues. This CDR3 reads CAWSLSAGVTTEAFF. As DNA, the CDR3 is TGTGCCTGGAGCTTATCTGCAGGGGTGACCACTGAAGCTTTCTTT.

The V call is TRBV9, the J call TRBJ2-1; D is tentatively TRBD1 or TRBD2 (5 bases each). Trimming cost V 0 bases and J 13 bases, with 14 bases left between them. The germline gives CDR1 SGDLS, CDR2 YYNGEE. This CDR3 region has 13 residues. The CDR3 here is CASSVDGTTSQFF. In DNA, the CDR3 is TGTGCCAGCAGCGTAGACGGGACCACGAGCCAGTTCTTC.

This chain joins TRBV29-1 and TRBJ1-1, with a weak D call TRBD1 (5 bases). Germline V gene lookup returns CDR1 SQVTM and CDR2 ANQGSEA. Trimming left V 7 bases short and J 1 base short, with 19 bases between. CDR3 length equals 15 residues. In DNA form, the CDR3 reads TGCAGCGAATTTTTCTGGGGCAGTGGGAACACTGAAGCTTTCTTT. It is translated as CSEFFWGSGNTEAFF.

The chain links TRBV5-1 to TRBJ2-7; D uncertain. The CDR3 length is 14 residues. The germline V gene encodes CDR1 SGHRS and CDR2 YFSETQ. Trimming took 0 bases from V and 1 from J, leaving 8 bases between them. The CDR3 region has the DNA TGCGCCAGCAGCTTGGTTGGCAGATCCTACGAGCAGTACTTC. This codes for CASSLVGRSYEQYF.

V gene TRBV7-2 combines with J gene TRBJ1-3; D is unresolved. Germline V gene lookup returns CDR1 SGHTA and CDR2 FQGNSA. V was shortened by 1 base and J by 0 bases, with 10 bases between the two germline ends. This CDR3 is 16 amino acids long. The CDR3 spells CASSLGPVSSGNTIYF. CDR3 DNA sequence: TGTGCCAGCAGCTTAGGCCCCGTGAGCTCTGGAAACACCATATATTTT. The full variable domain, completed using reference TRBV7-2 and TRBJ1-3, is GAGVSQSPSNKVTEKGKDVELRCDPISGHTALYWYRQSLGQGLEFLIYFQGNSAPDKSGLPSDRFSAERTGGSVSTLTIQRTQQEDSAVYLCASSLGPVSSGNTIYFGEGSWLTVV.

The chain has TRBV7-6 and TRBJ1-1; D gene uncertain. Trimming removed 1 base at V and 6 bases at J, with 6 bases between. The V gene's germline CDR1 is SGHVS and CDR2 FNYEAQ. This CDR3 spans 12 amino acids. CDR3 in DNA: TGTGCCAGCAGCTTAGATGGATCTGAAGCTTTCTTT. It is translated as CASSLDGSEAFF. The full variable domain, rest sourced from reference TRBV7-6 and TRBJ1-1, is GAGVSQSPRYKVTKRGQDVALRCDPISGHVSLYWYRQALGQGPEFLTYFNYEAQQDKSGLPNDRFSAERPEGSISTLTIQRTEQRDSAMYRCASSLDGSEAFFGQGTRLTVV.

CDR3 protein: CASSLWGASDYGYTF. The DNA for the CDR3 is TGTGCCAGCAGCTTATGGGGGGCATCGGACTATGGCTACACCTTC. The chain employs TRBV7-9 and TRBJ1-2; D possibly corresponds to TRBD1 (6 bases). The CDR3 length is 15 residues. Looked up from germline, CDR1 is SEHNR and CDR2 is FQNEAQ (reference sequence). V was clipped by 2 bases and J by 3 bases, with 13 bases between them.

V gene TRBV18 combines with J gene TRBJ2-7; 8 bases match TRBD1. Germline V gives CDR1 KGHSH, CDR2 LQKENI. This CDR3 is built from 17 residues. The junction had 10 bases not matched to a gene; V was cut back by 3 bases and J by 0 bases. DNA of the CDR3: TGTGCCAGCTCACCGATGACAGGGGACGTAAGCTCCTACGAGCAGTACTTC. Protein: CASSPMTGDVSSYEQYF.

A remark on this clone: The same CDR3 can be traced to other DNA sequences in this sample. The chain recombines TRBV11-2 with TRBJ2-7, with TRBD1 as a possible D gene (5 bases). CDR1 SGHAT and CDR2 FQNNGV come from the germline V gene. The CDR3 contains 14 residues. The V end lost 5 bases, the J end lost 3 bases, and 14 bases lay between the germline ends. The CDR3 nucleotides are TGTGCCAGCAGCCCCAGACTTGACAGCTACGAGCAGTACTTC. Encoded protein: CASSPRLDSYEQYF.

A single count supports this clone. This sample also contains other DNA sequences that code for the same CDR3. The rearrangement links TRBV30 to TRBJ1-3; D not resolved. The CDR3 contains 11 residues. Germline values: CDR1 GTSNPN, CDR2 SVGIG (reference sequence). Trimming took off 2 bases at V and 6 bases at J, with 5 bases between the two ends. DNA for the CDR3: TGTGCCTGGAGTATTGAAAACACCATATATTTT. It specifies CAWSIENTIYF.